This TCR beta chain was documented in a study of CD8 T cells in ankylosing spondylitis. A few counts support this clonotype. This CDR3 has 14 amino acids. The V end lost 1 base, the J end lost 6 bases, and 11 bases lay between the germline ends. Germline V gene data show CDR1 as SGHRS and CDR2 as YFSETQ. MiXCR was run by TCRdb on the 5' RACE reads, yielding one entry per CDR3 protein. The profile shows tens of thousands of distinct CDR3 sequences, under 30% of them singletons. This sequence originates from a male donor with ankylosing spondylitis or in good health (not recorded which). The sequencing sample was made of blood, either unsorted or a sorted T cell fraction (not recorded which). V usage is TRBV5-1 and J usage is TRBJ2-1, with D tentatively TRBD2 (5 bases). This chain's CDR3 is CASSLRYEGNEQFF. Here the CDR3 DNA reads TGCGCCAGCAGCTTGAGGTATGAGGGCAATGAGCAGTTCTTC. Combining the CDR3 with reference TRBV5-1 and TRBJ2-1 gives the whole variable domain KAGVTQTPRYLIKTRGQQVTLSCSPISGHRSVSWYQQTPGQGLQFLFEYFSETQRNKGNFPGRFSGRQFSNSRSEMNVSTLELGDSALYLCASSLRYEGNEQFFGPGTRLTVL.